The entry below gives a single T cell receptor beta chain sequence along with its context. The antigen is not known. Amplified regions were TCR beta CDR3 sequences from RNA transcripts. A set of HTBI primers served as the primers for a first-round RT-PCR of the TCR CDR3. TCRdb itself ran the multiplex PCR reads through MiXCR, one entry per CDR3 protein. The profile shows 350,000 or so distinct CDR3 sequences, 21% of them singletons. The data derive from a study of T cells in Graves' hyperthyroidism and ophthalmopathy. General study results and limits: Most thyroid clonotypes with frequency above 0.001 were detected in blood. From stable hyperthyroidism, ophthalmopathy was separated by a 13 V-J model.

This receptor was taken from a woman aged 50 to 60 with Graves' hyperthyroidism. Material: blood.

The CDR3 loop is CSVEQGIGYEQYF. The CDR3 nucleotides are TGCAGCGTGGAGCAGGGTATAGGTTACGAGCAGTACTTC. The chain couples TRBV29-1 to TRBJ2-7; possibly TRBD1 for D (5 bases). CDR1 and CDR2 (germline): SQVTM, ANQGSEA. This CDR3 spans 13 amino acids. The V end was cut by 6 bases, the J end by 4 bases, with 16 bases between.